The present entry profiles one T cell receptor (beta chain) with its context. The source of the sample is a study of blood T cells in healthy people across ages. Trimming took 5 bases from V and 8 from J, leaving 16 bases between them. The V gene's germline CDR1 is DFQATT and CDR2 SNEGSKA (reference sequence). The CDR3 runs to 13 residues. PCR was performed a second time for about 6 to 12 cycles using a sample-barcoded 5' primer and a J-beta primer mix. TCRdb re-called the 5' RACE reads with MiXCR, one entry per CDR3 protein. This table holds roughly 1.4 million distinct CDR3 sequences, around 59% found once.

Material for sequencing was blood. The TCR originated in a young man in good health. The chain recombines TRBV20-1 with TRBJ2-1; D may correspond to TRBD1 or TRBD2 (6 bases each). The CDR3 here is CSASPGAQDEQFF. As DNA, the CDR3 is TGCAGTGCTTCTCCGGGGGCGCAGGATGAGCAGTTCTTC.